Sequencing of this T cell receptor beta chain was carried out in a study of blood T cell repertoires in COVID-19. Study context: Acute-phase and convalescent COVID-19 samples originated in the United States, Italy and Spain. From T cells, B-cell-depleted T cells, or PBMCs came the material, which was cDNA or gDNA.

The ends were cut back, 8 bases at V and 8 bases at J, with 15 bases in the middle. Germline CDR1 and CDR2: MDHEN and SYDVKM. This CDR3 is built from 12 residues. Original handling: Using reference gene primer amplification, nucleated cell counts were estimated. Assay: immunoSEQ multiplex PCR; the TCRdb copy retains only in-frame clones and omits some. V and J calls and clone size come straight from that table; D and trimming were deduced from the DNA. The sample has fewer than 250,000 clones, around 80% seen once. This TCR was recovered from a man over 45 with active or convalescent COVID-19. J is TRBJ1-2 and V is TRBV28, with no clear D. Sequencing was done on a sample of peripheral blood. The CDR3 spells CASRVRGAGYTF. The CDR3 coding sequence is TGTGCCAGCCGCGTCCGGGGAGCAGGCTACACCTTC.